A single TCR beta chain is shown here with its context. These data originate in a study of T cells after yellow fever vaccination. About the research overall: Fractions low in cell number were prepared with SMART-Seq v4 Ultra Low Input.

V was clipped by 0 bases and J by 2 bases, with 15 bases between them. Germline CDR1 and CDR2: MGHRA and YSYEKL. The CDR3 is made up of 17 amino acids. TCRdb reprocessed the 5' RACE reads via MiXCR and lists one record per CDR3 protein. The table records some 97,000 distinct CDR3 sequences, roughly 6% of them present only once. The J gene is TRBJ2-3, the V gene TRBV4-1; D is possibly TRBD2 (5 bases). This specimen consisted of CD8+ T cells sorted from PBMCs, obtained 10 days after the yellow fever booster vaccination. The source is a man between 18 and 35 years old who received the YFV17D yellow fever vaccine. The CDR3 DNA reads as TGCGCCAGCAGCCAAGAACGGGGTACGGGGTTCACAGATACGCAGTATTTT. It is translated as CASSQERGTGFTDTQYF.